The 7 T cell receptor beta chains listed next were all sequenced from one sample in a study of blood T cell repertoires in COVID-19 (TCRdb year 2020). The method behind the library was the immunoSEQ multiplex PCR assay. The source is immuneACCESS, and TCRdb retained only in-frame sequences with V and J called. Part of the clones is not carried over; for the studies checked, unresolved V genes explain less than half of this, and the remainder is unexplained. The sample table lists 150,000 or so clones, approximately 92% of them with a count of one. The ten largest clones represent 15% of the sample. The sequencing sample was made of peripheral blood. Source of these receptors: a woman between 35 and 50 years old with acute or convalescent COVID-19.

This rearrangement joins TRBV5-1 to TRBJ1-1, with D uncertain. Germline V CDR1 and CDR2: SGHRS, YFSETQ. Between the trimmed V and J ends, which lost 0 bases and 5 bases, there was a span of 20 bases. The CDR3 totals 17 residues. The CDR3 protein is CASSLVSGPLRRTEAFF. The CDR3 DNA reads as TGCGCCAGCAGCTTGGTCAGCGGTCCTCTAAGGCGGACTGAAGCTTTCTTT.

The chain employs TRBV7-3 and TRBJ2-1; the D gene is possibly TRBD2 (5 bases). There are 16 residues in the CDR3. Germline loops: CDR1 SGHTA, CDR2 FQGTGA. Between the trimmed V and J ends, which lost 2 bases and 2 bases, there was a span of 13 bases. The CDR3 loop reads CASSLFGEGTYNEQFF. DNA of the CDR3: TGTGCCAGCAGCTTATTCGGGGAAGGGACCTACAATGAGCAGTTCTTC.

This clone was detected once. This sequence joins TRBV6-2 or TRBV6-3 and TRBJ1-6; D is unresolved. Germline CDR1 reads MNHEY; CDR2 reads SVGEGT. This CDR3 has 15 residues. V lost 0 bases and J 14 bases, leaving 17 bases between the germline ends. CDR3 sequence (DNA): TGTGCCAGCAGTTACTCCGGACTGATATTCACGGCCCTCCACTTT. Its translation is CASSYSGLIFTALHF.

The chain joins TRBV15 to TRBJ1-6; D not resolved. Germline V gives CDR1 LNHNV, CDR2 YYDKDF (reference sequence). This CDR3 has 13 amino acids. V lost 3 bases and J lost 9, with 9 bases in between. The CDR3 spells CATSRTSTSPLHF. The CDR3 DNA reads as TGTGCCACCAGCAGGACTTCTACTTCACCCCTCCACTTT. The whole variable domain, remainder taken from reference TRBV15 and TRBJ1-6, is DAMVIQNPRYQVTQFGKPVTLSCSQTLNHNVMYWYQQKSSQAPKLLFHYYDKDFNNEADTPDNFQSRRPNTSFCFLDIRSPGLGDTAMYLCATSRTSTSPLHFGNGTRLTVT.

J is TRBJ1-4 and V is TRBV27; D not certain. The CDR3 is made up of 16 amino acids. The V and J ends lost 0 bases and 4 bases respectively, with 12 bases between them. Germline CDR1 MNHEY, CDR2 SMNVEV (reference sequence). The CDR3 nucleotides are TGTGCCAGCAGTTTATCGGCCAGGATCCGTAATGAAAAACTGTTTTTT. Translation gives CASSLSARIRNEKLFF.

CDR3 loop: CASTPQGTNTGELFF. CDR3 sequence (DNA): TGTGCCAGCACCCCTCAGGGTACGAACACCGGGGAGCTGTTTTTT. The V and J genes are TRBV6-5 and TRBJ2-2; possibly TRBD1 for D (5 bases). Germline CDR1 MNHEY, CDR2 SVGAGI. Trimming shortened V by 7 bases and J by 0 bases, and 12 bases separated the two germline ends. The CDR3 is 15 residues long.

This rearrangement joins TRBV11-2 to TRBJ2-1; 11 nucleotides align to TRBD1. This CDR3 is built from 16 residues. Germline V lookup: CDR1 SGHAT, CDR2 FQNNGV. With 5 bases clipped from V and 0 bases from J, the junction kept 3 bases outside the gene matches. Here the CDR3 DNA reads TGTGCCAGCAGCCGGACAGGGGGCAGCTCCTACAATGAGCAGTTCTTC. Protein product: CASSRTGGSSYNEQFF.